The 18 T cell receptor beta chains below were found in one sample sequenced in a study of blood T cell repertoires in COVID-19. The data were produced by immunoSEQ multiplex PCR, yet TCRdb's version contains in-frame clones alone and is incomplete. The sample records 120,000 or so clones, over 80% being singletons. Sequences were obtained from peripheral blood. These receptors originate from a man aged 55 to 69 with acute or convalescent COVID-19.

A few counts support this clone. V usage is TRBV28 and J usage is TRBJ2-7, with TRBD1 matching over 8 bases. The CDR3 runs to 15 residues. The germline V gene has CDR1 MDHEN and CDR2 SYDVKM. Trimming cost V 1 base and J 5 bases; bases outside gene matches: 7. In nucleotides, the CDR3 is TGTGCCAGCAGTTTATCCCAGGGGGCATGGAACGAGCAGTACTTC. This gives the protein CASSLSQGAWNEQYF. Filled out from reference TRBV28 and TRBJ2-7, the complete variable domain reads DVKVTQSSRYLVKRTGEKVFLECVQDMDHENMFWYRQDPGLGLRLIYFSYDVKMKEKGDIPEGYSVSREKKERFSLILESASTNQTSMYLCASSLSQGAWNEQYFGPGTRLTVT.

As DNA, the CDR3 is TGCGCCAGCAGCCCGAGAGGGGGACCCTTGAACACTGAAGCTTTCTTT. This codes for CASSPRGGPLNTEAFF. This chain connects TRBV5-1 to TRBJ1-1, with TRBD1 as a possible D gene (6 bases). Germline values: CDR1 SGHRS, CDR2 YFSETQ. CDR3 length: 16 residues. V dropped 4 bases and J dropped 0 bases, with 16 bases sitting between them.

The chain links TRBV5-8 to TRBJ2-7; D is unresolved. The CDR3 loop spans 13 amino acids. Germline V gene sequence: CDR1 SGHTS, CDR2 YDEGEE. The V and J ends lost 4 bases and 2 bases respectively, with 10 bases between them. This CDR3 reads CASSRLNAYEQYF. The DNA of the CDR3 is TGTGCCAGCAGCCGCCTAAACGCCTACGAGCAGTACTTC.

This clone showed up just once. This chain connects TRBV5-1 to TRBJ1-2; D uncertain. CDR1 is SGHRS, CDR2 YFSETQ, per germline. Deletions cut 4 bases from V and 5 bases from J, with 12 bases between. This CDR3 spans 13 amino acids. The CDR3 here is CASSPLVGYGYTF. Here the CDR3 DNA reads TGCGCCAGCAGCCCCCTGGTCGGGTATGGCTACACCTTC.

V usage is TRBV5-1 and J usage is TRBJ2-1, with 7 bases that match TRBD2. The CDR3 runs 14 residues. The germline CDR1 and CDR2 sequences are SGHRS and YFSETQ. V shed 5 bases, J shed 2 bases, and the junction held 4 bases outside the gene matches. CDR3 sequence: CASRGGSTYNEQFF. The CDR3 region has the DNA TGCGCCAGCAGGGGCGGGAGCACCTACAATGAGCAGTTCTTC.

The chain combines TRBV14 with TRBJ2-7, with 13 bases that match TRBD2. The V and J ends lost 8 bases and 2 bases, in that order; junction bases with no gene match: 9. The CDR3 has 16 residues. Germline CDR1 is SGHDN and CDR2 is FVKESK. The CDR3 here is CASRLAGGPRPYEQYF. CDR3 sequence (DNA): TGTGCCAGCCGACTAGCGGGAGGTCCACGGCCCTACGAGCAGTACTTC.

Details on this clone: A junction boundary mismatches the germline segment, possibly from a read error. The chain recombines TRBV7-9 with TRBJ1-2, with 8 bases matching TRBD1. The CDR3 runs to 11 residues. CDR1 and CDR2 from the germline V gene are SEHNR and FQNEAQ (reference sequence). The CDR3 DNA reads TGCGCTGCAGGGGGCGACTATGGCTACACCTTC. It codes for CAAGGDYGYTF.

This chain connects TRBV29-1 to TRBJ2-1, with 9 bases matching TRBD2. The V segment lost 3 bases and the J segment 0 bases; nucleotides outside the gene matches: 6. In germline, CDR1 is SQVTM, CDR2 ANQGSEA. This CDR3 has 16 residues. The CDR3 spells CSVEGLAESSYNEQFF. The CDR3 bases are TGCAGCGTTGAGGGACTAGCCGAAAGCTCCTACAATGAGCAGTTCTTC.

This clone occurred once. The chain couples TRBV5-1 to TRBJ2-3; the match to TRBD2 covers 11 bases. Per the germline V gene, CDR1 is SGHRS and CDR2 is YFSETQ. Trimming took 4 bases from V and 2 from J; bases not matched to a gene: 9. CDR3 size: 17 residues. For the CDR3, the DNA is TGCGCCAGCAGCGGGGGGACTAGCGGAGACTTCACAGATACGCAGTATTTT. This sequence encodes CASSGGTSGDFTDTQYF.

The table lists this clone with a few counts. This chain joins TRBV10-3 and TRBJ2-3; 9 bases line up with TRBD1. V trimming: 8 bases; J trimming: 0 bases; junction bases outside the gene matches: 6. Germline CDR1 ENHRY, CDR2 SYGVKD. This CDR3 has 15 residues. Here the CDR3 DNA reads TGTGCCATCTCATCCGGACAGGGGAGCACAGATACGCAGTATTTT. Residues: CAISSGQGSTDTQYF.

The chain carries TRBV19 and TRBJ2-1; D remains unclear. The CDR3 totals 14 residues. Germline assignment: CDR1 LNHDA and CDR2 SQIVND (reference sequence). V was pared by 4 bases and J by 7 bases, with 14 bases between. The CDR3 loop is CASSTKRLRNEQFF. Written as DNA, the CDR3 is TGTGCCAGTAGTACCAAGAGACTCCGGAATGAGCAGTTCTTC. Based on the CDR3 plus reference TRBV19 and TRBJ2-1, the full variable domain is DGGITQSPKYLFRKEGQNVTLSCEQNLNHDAMYWYRQDPGQGLRLIYYSQIVNDFQKGDIAEGYSVSREKKESFPLTVTSAQKNPTAFYLCASSTKRLRNEQFFGPGTRLTVL.

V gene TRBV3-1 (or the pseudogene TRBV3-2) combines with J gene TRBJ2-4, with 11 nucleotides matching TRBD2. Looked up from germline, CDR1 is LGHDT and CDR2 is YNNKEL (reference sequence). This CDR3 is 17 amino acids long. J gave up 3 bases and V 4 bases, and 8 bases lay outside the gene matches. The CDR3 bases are TGTGCCAGCAGCCCGCATAGCGGGAGGGCGGGCAAAAACATTCAGTACTTC. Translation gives CASSPHSGRAGKNIQYF.

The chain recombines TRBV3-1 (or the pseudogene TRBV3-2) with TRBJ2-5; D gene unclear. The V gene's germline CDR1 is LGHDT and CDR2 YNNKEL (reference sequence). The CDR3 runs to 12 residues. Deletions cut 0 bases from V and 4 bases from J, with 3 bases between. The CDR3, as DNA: TGTGCCAGCAGCCAAGATCGAGAGACCCAGTACTTC. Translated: CASSQDRETQYF.

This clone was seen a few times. The CDR3 bases are TGTGCCAGCTCACCAAACAGGTTCTACGAGCAGTACTTC. Amino acids: CASSPNRFYEQYF. The chain links TRBV18 to TRBJ2-7; weak D call: TRBD1 (5 bases). V shed 2 bases and J shed 3 bases, with 8 bases lying between them. The CDR3 extends over 13 amino acids. Per germline, CDR1 KGHSH and CDR2 LQKENI. Full variable domain (missing parts from reference TRBV18 and TRBJ2-7): NAGVMQNPRHLVRRRGQEARLRCSPMKGHSHVYWYRQLPEEGLKFMVYLQKENIIDESGMPKERFSAEFPKEGPSILRIQQVVRGDSAAYFCASSPNRFYEQYFGPGTRLTVT.

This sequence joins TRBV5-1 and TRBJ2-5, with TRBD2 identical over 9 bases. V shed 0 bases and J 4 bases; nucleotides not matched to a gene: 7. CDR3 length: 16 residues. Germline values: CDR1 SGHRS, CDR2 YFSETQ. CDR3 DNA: TGCGCCAGCAGCTTGGAATTTAGCGGGAGAGGAGAGACCCAGTACTTC. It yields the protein CASSLEFSGRGETQYF.

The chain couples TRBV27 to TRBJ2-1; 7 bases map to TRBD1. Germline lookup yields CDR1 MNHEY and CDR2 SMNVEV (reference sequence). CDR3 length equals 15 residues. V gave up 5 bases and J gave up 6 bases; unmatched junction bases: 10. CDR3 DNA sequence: TGTGCCAGCAGTCCCCGGGACAGCCTTTTCAATGAGCAGTTCTTC. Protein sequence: CASSPRDSLFNEQFF.

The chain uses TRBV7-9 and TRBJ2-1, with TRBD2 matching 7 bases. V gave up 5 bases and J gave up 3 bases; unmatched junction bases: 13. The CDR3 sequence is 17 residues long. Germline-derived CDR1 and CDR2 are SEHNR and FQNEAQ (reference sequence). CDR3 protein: CASSPPHRLAVYNEQFF. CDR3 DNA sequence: TGTGCCAGCAGCCCCCCCCATCGGCTAGCGGTCTACAATGAGCAGTTCTTC.

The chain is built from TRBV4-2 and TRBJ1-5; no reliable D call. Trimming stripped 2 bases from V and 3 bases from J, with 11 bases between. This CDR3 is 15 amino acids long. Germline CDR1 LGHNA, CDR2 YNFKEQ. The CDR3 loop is CASSQLDRVNQPQHF. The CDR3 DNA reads TGTGCCAGCAGCCAACTAGACCGGGTCAATCAGCCCCAGCATTTT.